The 28 T cell receptor beta chains listed next were all sequenced from one sample in a study of T cell responses to AZD1222 COVID-19 vaccine. Measured with immunoSEQ multiplex PCR; TCRdb has only the in-frame clones, and not every one. The sample holds 100,000 or so clones, 70% to 90% seen once. The starting material was peripheral blood, obtained 28 days after the second AZD1222 dose. The receptor source for this set is an adult who received the AZD1222 COVID-19 vaccine.

This chain joins TRBV27 and TRBJ2-1; 8 bases agree with TRBD2. There are 14 residues in the CDR3. V trimming: 8 bases; J trimming: 7 bases; junction bases outside the gene matches: 10. Germline V gene data show CDR1 as MNHEY and CDR2 as SMNVEV (reference sequence). The CDR3 reads CASASGGGLNEQFF. In DNA form, the CDR3 reads TGTGCCAGCGCAAGCGGGGGTGGATTGAATGAGCAGTTCTTC.

This CDR3 reads CATSDFSRVGETQYF. The CDR3 bases are TGTGCCACCAGTGATTTCAGCCGGGTGGGAGAGACCCAGTACTTC. This chain joins TRBV24-1 and TRBJ2-5; D is unresolved. V lost 1 base and J lost 4, with 12 bases in between. Per germline, CDR1 KGHDR and CDR2 SFDVKD. The CDR3 sequence is 15 residues long.

The V call is TRBV5-5, the J call TRBJ1-1; the match to TRBD1 covers 8 bases. V lost 2 bases and J lost 0; bases outside the gene matches: 15. The CDR3 extends over 19 amino acids. Germline CDR1 reads SGHKS; CDR2 reads YYEKEE (reference sequence). The CDR3, as DNA: TGTGCCAGCAGCTTAATCCCGCGACAGGGGCGAATAATGAACACTGAAGCTTTCTTT. Its protein is CASSLIPRQGRIMNTEAFF.

The rearrangement uses TRBV28 and TRBJ1-1; perhaps TRBD1 as D (6 bases). CDR1 and CDR2 from the germline V gene are MDHEN and SYDVKM. This CDR3 is built from 10 residues. The V gene lost 2 bases and the J gene lost 11 bases, with 6 bases spanning the gap. The CDR3 DNA sequence: TGTGCCAGCAGTTTAGGACAGGCTTTCTTT. It yields the protein CASSLGQAFF.

In DNA, the CDR3 is TGTGCCAGCAGCGGACAGGGGGCAGGCACAGATACGCAGTATTTT. It encodes CASSGQGAGTDTQYF. The gene calls are TRBV5-4 and TRBJ2-3; 11 bases are a match to TRBD1. The CDR3 covers 15 residues. Germline CDR1 and CDR2: SGHNT and YYREEE (reference sequence). J lost 1 base, V lost 4 bases, and 2 bases had no gene match.

The rearrangement links TRBV6-2 or TRBV6-3 to TRBJ1-3, with D perhaps matching TRBD1 (6 bases). The CDR3 sequence is 16 residues long. V was pared by 4 bases and J by 3 bases, with 16 bases between. CDR1 and CDR2 from the germline V gene are MNHEY and SVGEGT. CDR3 in DNA: TGTGCCAGCAGTTTGACCGCGGGACATAATGGAAACACCATATATTTT. It yields the protein CASSLTAGHNGNTIYF.

The gene calls are TRBV7-9 and TRBJ2-3; 11 positions agree with TRBD2. The CDR3 extends over 17 amino acids. J gave up 4 bases and V 2 bases, and 8 bases lay outside the gene matches. Looked up from germline, CDR1 is SEHNR and CDR2 is FQNEAQ (reference sequence). The CDR3 is CASSLSSSGGTADTQYF. CDR3 coding DNA: TGTGCCAGCAGCTTATCGTCTAGCGGGGGGACAGCAGATACGCAGTATTTT.

The chain has TRBV28 and TRBJ1-1; D is unclear. The length of the CDR3 is 14 residues. Trimming left V 7 bases short and J 1 base short, with 13 bases between. From germline, CDR1 is MDHEN and CDR2 SYDVKM. The CDR3 protein is CASIPPGWNTEAFF. CDR3 DNA sequence: TGTGCCAGCATTCCCCCCGGGTGGAACACTGAAGCTTTCTTT.

The genes are TRBV12-2 and TRBJ1-2; the table's D call, TRBD1, has no DNA check behind it. TRBV12-2 is a known pseudogene. CDR3 length: 12 residues. The CDR3 sequence is CASRNSNYGYTF. The CDR3 coding sequence is TGTGCAAGTCGCAACAGTAACTATGGCTACACCTTC.

The chain couples TRBV28 to TRBJ1-5, with D unclear. V gave up 5 bases and J gave up 0 bases, with 11 bases separating them. Per germline, CDR1 MDHEN and CDR2 SYDVKM. CDR3 length equals 15 residues. CDR3 residues: CASSATVYSNQPQHF. The CDR3 DNA is TGTGCCAGCAGTGCGACGGTTTATAGCAATCAGCCCCAGCATTTT.

V is TRBV19 and J is TRBJ1-1, with TRBD1 matching over 7 bases. The length of the CDR3 is 12 residues. V lost 6 bases to trimming and J lost 7 bases; unmatched junction nucleotides: 5. Germline CDR1 and CDR2: LNHDA and SQIVND (reference sequence). CDR3 sequence reads: CASSMTGIEAFF. CDR3 DNA sequence: TGTGCCAGTAGCATGACAGGGATTGAAGCTTTCTTT.

CDR3 in amino acids: CASSEYIGQSSDTQYF. In DNA form, the CDR3 reads TGTGCCAGCAGTGAATATATAGGACAGAGCTCAGATACGCAGTATTTT. This chain uses TRBV6-1 with TRBJ2-3, with D possibly TRBD1 on 6 matching bases. This CDR3 contains 16 residues. The V and J ends lost 2 bases and 4 bases respectively, with 16 bases between them. Germline CDR1 MNHNS, CDR2 SASEGT.

The chain couples TRBV4-2 to TRBJ2-2; no definite D call. This CDR3 has 14 residues. Trimming stripped 1 base from V and 0 bases from J, with 3 bases between. Germline V gives CDR1 LGHNA, CDR2 YNFKEQ. The CDR3 reads CASSQAPNTGELFF. The CDR3 DNA reads as TGTGCCAGCAGCCAAGCGCCGAACACCGGGGAGCTGTTTTTT.

This chain connects TRBV5-1 to TRBJ2-7; 8 nucleotides match TRBD2. V shed 4 bases, J shed 3 bases, and the junction held 12 bases outside the gene matches. Germline V gene lookup returns CDR1 SGHRS and CDR2 YFSETQ. The CDR3 covers 16 residues. CDR3 in amino acids: CASSLGITGGIYEQYF. DNA for the CDR3: TGCGCCAGCAGCCTGGGTATAACGGGAGGGATCTACGAGCAGTACTTC.

V usage is TRBV7-9 and J usage is TRBJ1-4; weak D call: TRBD1 (5 bases). CDR3 size: 14 residues. V was pared by 6 bases and J by 5 bases, with 13 bases between. CDR1 is SEHNR and CDR2 is FQNEAQ in the germline V gene (reference sequence). The CDR3 loop reads CASSRTGVNEKLFF. For the CDR3, the DNA is TGTGCCAGCAGTCGAACAGGAGTCAATGAAAAACTGTTTTTT.

This clone came up a few times. This rearrangement joins TRBV5-1 to TRBJ1-6; tentatively, D is TRBD1 (5 bases). In germline, CDR1 is SGHRS, CDR2 YFSETQ. The V end lost 3 bases, the J end lost 10 bases, and 17 bases lay between the germline ends. CDR3 size: 15 residues. CDR3 region: CASSSQGRDQSPLHF. CDR3 DNA sequence: TGCGCCAGCAGCTCCCAGGGTAGGGATCAGTCACCCCTCCACTTT. The entire variable domain, with the rest obtained from reference TRBV5-1 and TRBJ1-6, is as follows: KAGVTQTPRYLIKTRGQQVTLSCSPISGHRSVSWYQQTPGQGLQFLFEYFSETQRNKGNFPGRFSGRQFSNSRSEMNVSTLELGDSALYLCASSSQGRDQSPLHFGNGTRLTVT.

The CDR3 protein is CASERQFTDTQYF. The CDR3 DNA follows: TGTGCCAGCGAGCGACAGTTCACAGATACGCAGTATTTT. This chain joins TRBV12-3 or TRBV12-4 and TRBJ2-3; D might be TRBD1 (5 bases). The CDR3 runs to 13 residues. The V and J ends lost 8 bases and 2 bases respectively, with 11 bases between them.

This clone has just one count. CDR3 region: CASSEAGPSISGANVLTF. The CDR3 DNA follows: TGTGCCAGCAGTGAAGCGGGACCGTCAATCTCTGGGGCCAACGTCCTGACTTTC. This sequence joins TRBV6-1 and TRBJ2-6; D may be TRBD1 or TRBD2 (5 bases each). With 0 bases removed from V and 0 bases from J, the gap between germline ends came to 12 bases. CDR1 and CDR2 from the germline V gene are MNHNS and SASEGT. This CDR3 comprises 18 residues.

The chain is built from TRBV3-1 (or the pseudogene TRBV3-2) and TRBJ2-7; the match to TRBD2 covers 11 bases. CDR3 size: 15 residues. Trimming removed 3 bases from V and 3 bases from J; junction bases left unmatched: 4. From germline, CDR1 is LGHDT and CDR2 YNNKEL (reference sequence). The CDR3 coding sequence is TGTGCCAGCAGCCATAGCGGGAGGGCCGTCTACGAGCAGTACTTC. Translated, it gives CASSHSGRAVYEQYF.

The gene calls are TRBV7-9 and TRBJ1-4; TRBD1 is a possible D gene (6 bases). Trimming left V 2 bases short and J 3 bases short, with 16 bases between. The CDR3 is made up of 17 amino acids. CDR1 SEHNR and CDR2 FQNEAQ come from the germline V gene (reference sequence). The CDR3 region is CASSLLTQGRANEKLFF. The CDR3 region has the DNA TGTGCCAGCAGCTTACTCACTCAGGGGAGGGCTAATGAAAAACTGTTTTTT.

CDR3 in DNA: TGTGCCAGCAGCCAAGGGTCCGTACCCTACGAGCAGTACTTC. It codes for CASSQGSVPYEQYF. The rearrangement joins TRBV3-1 (or the pseudogene TRBV3-2) to TRBJ2-7; D unresolved. V was clipped by 1 base and J by 2 bases, with 9 bases between them. In germline, CDR1 is LGHDT, CDR2 YNNKEL (reference sequence). There are 14 residues in the CDR3.

The rearrangement uses TRBV6-5 and TRBJ1-6; the D gene is possibly TRBD1 (5 bases). In germline, CDR1 is MNHEY, CDR2 SVGAGI. V dropped 8 bases and J dropped 5 bases, with 13 bases sitting between them. The CDR3 spans 14 residues. In DNA, the CDR3 is TGTGCCAGCGCCTTCCGGGACCATAATTCACCCCTCCACTTT. Translation gives CASAFRDHNSPLHF.

J is TRBJ1-5 and V is TRBV30, with D perhaps matching TRBD1 (5 bases). The CDR3 spans 13 residues. V was shortened by 2 bases and J by 2 bases, with 7 bases between the two germline ends. Per germline, CDR1 GTSNPN and CDR2 SVGIG (reference sequence). The CDR3 loop is CAWSQGGNQPQHF. As DNA, the CDR3 is TGTGCCTGGAGTCAGGGAGGCAATCAGCCCCAGCATTTT.

The V call is TRBV3-1 (or the pseudogene TRBV3-2), the J call TRBJ1-6; D is undetermined. From germline, CDR1 is LGHDT and CDR2 YNNKEL (reference sequence). The V end lost 0 bases, the J end lost 5 bases, and 11 bases lay between the germline ends. The CDR3 spans 16 residues. CDR3 sequence reads: CASSQDVHPNNSPLHF. The DNA of the CDR3 is TGTGCCAGCAGCCAAGATGTGCACCCTAATAATTCACCCCTCCACTTT.

This clone has a single count. V and J are TRBV6-5 and TRBJ1-2, with no clear D. Per the germline V gene, CDR1 is MNHEY and CDR2 is SVGAGI. V lost 2 bases to trimming and J lost 1 base, with 11 bases between them. The CDR3 runs to 15 residues. Here the CDR3 reads CASSYTGRLNYGYTF. The CDR3 coding sequence is TGTGCCAGCAGTTACACCGGACGACTTAACTATGGCTACACCTTC.

J is TRBJ2-1 and V is TRBV5-4; 10 bases match TRBD2. Germline V CDR1 and CDR2: SGHNT, YYREEE (reference sequence). V gave up 0 bases and J gave up 7 bases; unmatched junction bases: 10. This CDR3 region has 17 residues. The DNA of the CDR3 is TGTGCCAGCAGCTTGGCCCCTAGCGGGAGACACAAAAATGAGCAGTTCTTC. Amino acid sequence: CASSLAPSGRHKNEQFF.

CDR3 loop: CASSPWTVLGVQPQHF. The CDR3 nucleotides are TGTGCCAGCAGCCCGTGGACAGTTCTAGGGGTTCAGCCCCAGCATTTT. The chain uses TRBV5-5 and TRBJ1-5, with a weak D call TRBD1 (6 bases). This CDR3 has 16 amino acids. Trimming shortened V by 4 bases and J by 6 bases, and 20 bases separated the two germline ends. Germline lookup yields CDR1 SGHKS and CDR2 YYEKEE (reference sequence).

The V call is TRBV6-4, the J call TRBJ1-5, with TRBD1 matching 8 bases. This CDR3 is built from 13 residues. J was trimmed by 6 bases and V by 6 bases; bases with no gene match: 4. Germline CDR1 reads MRHNA; CDR2 reads SNTAGT. Written as DNA, the CDR3 is TGTGCCAGCAGAGCAGGGGGCCTTCAGCCCCAGCATTTT. Its protein is CASRAGGLQPQHF.